This TCR beta chain was recorded in a study of blood T cell repertoires in COVID-19. Study-level background: Both acute and convalescent COVID-19 samples were obtained from the United States, Italy and Spain. The analysed material was cDNA or gDNA that came from T cells, B-cell-depleted T cells, or PBMCs.

Germline values: CDR1 MNHEY, CDR2 SMNVEV (reference sequence). The J segment lost 2 bases and the V segment lost 4 bases, leaving 3 bases of the junction unmatched. The CDR3 length is 14 residues. As handled by the study authors: Nucleated cell number was recorded as an estimate derived from reference gene primer amplification. Assay used: immunoSEQ multiplex PCR; TCRdb lists only in-frame clones, some missing. V and J calls and clone size are copied from that table; D and trimming were computed from the DNA. The data show about 73,000 clones, roughly four fifths seen once. The specimen sequenced was peripheral blood. The rearrangement uses TRBV27 and TRBJ2-7; TRBD1 matches at 9 bases. The receptor was derived from a human donor in a cohort sampled during active COVID-19. DNA of the CDR3: TGTGCCAGCAGTTGGGGGACAGGGCCCTACGAGCAGTACTTC. Amino acid sequence: CASSWGTGPYEQYF.